This T cell receptor (beta chain) was captured by sequencing in a study of glioma-infiltrating T cells after dendritic cell vaccination. Whole-study context: Dendritic cell vaccine was injected intradermally three times, biweekly.

Primers: 60 V beta forward and 13 J beta reverse. The assay was immunoSEQ multiplex PCR, and TCRdb's table has in-frame clones only and misses some. This sample has roughly 100,000 clones, with roughly 90% found just once. Regarding time point: after dendritic cell vaccination, including at tumor progression/relapse. PBMC were collected before vaccination, two weeks after the third vaccination, and at progression. Germline CDR1 SGHVS, CDR2 FQNEAQ. V lost 5 bases and J lost 2; bases outside the gene matches: 7. The CDR3 runs 15 residues. The chain recombines TRBV7-8 with TRBJ2-3; 7 bases are a match to TRBD1. The starting material was blood, obtained after dendritic cell vaccination. This receptor was identified in a human donor with glioblastoma. The CDR3 bases are TGTGCCAGCAGCGCGACAGGGATCGTCACAGATACGCAGTATTTT. It codes for CASSATGIVTDTQYF.